The next 32 T cell receptor beta chains were all read from a single sample in a study of blood T cell repertoires in COVID-19. The method was immunoSEQ multiplex PCR; TCRdb's version includes in-frame clones alone and lacks a portion of them. This sample carries 55,000 to 65,000 clones, about 88% of them seen once, and the ten largest clones take roughly 4.6%. Sequenced material: peripheral blood. These receptors originate from a man aged 80 or over in a cohort sampled during active COVID-19.

The chain couples TRBV5-1 to TRBJ1-1; 12 nucleotides line up with TRBD1. There are 16 residues in the CDR3. CDR1 is SGHRS and CDR2 is YFSETQ in the germline V gene. The V and J ends lost 3 bases and 4 bases, in that order; junction bases with no gene match: 7. CDR3 DNA sequence: TGCGCCAGCAGCTGGGGACAGGGGGCGCGGGGCACTGAAGCTTTCTTT. Its protein is CASSWGQGARGTEAFF.

CDR3 DNA sequence: TGTGCCTGGGGAGGTACTGGAAACACCATATATTTT. This encodes CAWGGTGNTIYF. The rearrangement links TRBV30 to TRBJ1-3, with D unclear. Trimming stripped 5 bases from V and 2 bases from J, with 7 bases between. The length of the CDR3 is 12 residues. Germline V gene lookup returns CDR1 GTSNPN and CDR2 SVGIG (reference sequence).

The V call is TRBV9, the J call TRBJ2-1; 7 bases line up with TRBD1. The junction had 4 bases not matched to a gene; V was cut back by 0 bases and J by 4 bases. The CDR3 has 15 residues. Germline V gene data show CDR1 as SGDLS and CDR2 as YYNGEE. In DNA form, the CDR3 reads TGTGCCAGCAGCGTAGGCAGGGGGTCATACAATGAGCAGTTCTTC. Translated, it gives CASSVGRGSYNEQFF.

The genes are TRBV5-5 and TRBJ2-2; D may be TRBD1 (6 bases). V was clipped by 5 bases and J by 0 bases, with 11 bases between them. CDR1 is SGHKS and CDR2 is YYEKEE in the germline V gene (reference sequence). The CDR3 spans 15 residues. CDR3 DNA sequence: TGTGCCAGCAGTCGACAGGCTTCGAACACCGGGGAGCTGTTTTTT. Amino acid sequence: CASSRQASNTGELFF.

The J gene is TRBJ2-3, the V gene TRBV11-2; tentatively, D is TRBD1 (6 bases). V was pared by 5 bases and J by 4 bases, with 13 bases between. Per the germline V gene, CDR1 is SGHAT and CDR2 is FQNNGV. There are 14 residues in the CDR3. CDR3 DNA: TGTGCCAGCAGCCTCAGACAGGAAGCAGATACGCAGTATTTT. This translates into CASSLRQEADTQYF.

The V call is TRBV3-1 (or the pseudogene TRBV3-2), the J call TRBJ2-7, with D possibly TRBD1 on 6 matching bases. V was pared by 1 base and J by 5 bases, with 15 bases between. Germline CDR1 reads LGHDT; CDR2 reads YNNKEL (reference sequence). This CDR3 spans 15 amino acids. The CDR3 reads CASSQATTGLHEQYF. The CDR3 DNA follows: TGTGCCAGCAGCCAAGCAACTACAGGGTTGCACGAGCAGTACTTC.

The chain joins TRBV9 to TRBJ2-7; D is possibly TRBD1 (6 bases). CDR3 length: 14 amino acids. V shed 0 bases and J shed 2 bases, with 9 bases lying between them. Germline assignment: CDR1 SGDLS and CDR2 YYNGEE. Written as DNA, the CDR3 is TGTGCCAGCAGCGTAGAGGGGGAACCCTACGAGCAGTACTTC. Amino acid sequence: CASSVEGEPYEQYF.

The chain joins TRBV9 to TRBJ2-3; 9 bases fit TRBD2. The germline gives CDR1 SGDLS, CDR2 YYNGEE. This CDR3 comprises 16 residues. V was clipped by 1 base and J by 3 bases; unmatched bases: 6. CDR3 loop: CASSVQAGGLTDTQYF. The CDR3, as DNA: TGTGCCAGCAGCGTACAAGCGGGAGGTTTGACAGATACGCAGTATTTT.

The rearrangement uses TRBV10-2 and TRBJ1-4; 8 positions match TRBD1. The CDR3 spans 15 residues. Germline CDR1 and CDR2: WSHSY and SAAADI. Trimming removed 6 bases from V and 8 bases from J; junction bases left unmatched: 11. CDR3 nucleotides: TGCGCCAGCAGCGTAGCCGGGACAGGAAGCGAAAAACTGTTTTTT. Translating gives CASSVAGTGSEKLFF.

The V gene is TRBV11-2, the J gene TRBJ2-5; 7 bases fit TRBD2. The CDR3 consists of 15 residues. Trimming cost V 1 base and J 5 bases; bases outside gene matches: 7. Germline V CDR1 and CDR2: SGHAT, FQNNGV. The CDR3 region is CASSLARTRGETQYF. Written as DNA, the CDR3 is TGTGCCAGCAGCTTAGCTCGGACTAGAGGCGAGACCCAGTACTTC.

The chain recombines TRBV5-1 with TRBJ2-7, with 9 bases fitting TRBD1. The CDR3 is made up of 13 amino acids. Germline loops: CDR1 SGHRS, CDR2 YFSETQ. After removal of 3 bases from V and 5 bases from J, the junction contained 3 bases not matched to a gene. CDR3: CASSWGQGDEQYF. The CDR3, as DNA: TGCGCCAGCAGCTGGGGACAGGGCGACGAGCAGTACTTC.

The V gene is TRBV20-1, the J gene TRBJ2-2, with 7 nucleotides matching TRBD1. The CDR3 contains 16 residues. Germline V CDR1 and CDR2: DFQATT, SNEGSKA (reference sequence). J was trimmed by 4 bases and V by 3 bases; bases with no gene match: 11. CDR3 sequence: CSASKPTGKGTGELFF. CDR3 DNA: TGCAGTGCTAGTAAACCGACAGGGAAGGGCACCGGGGAGCTGTTTTTT.

The J gene is TRBJ2-7, the V gene TRBV11-2; 9 bases match TRBD1. The CDR3 covers 14 residues. V trimming: 6 bases; J trimming: 5 bases; junction bases outside the gene matches: 8. CDR1 is SGHAT, CDR2 FQNNGV, per germline. DNA of the CDR3: TGTGCCAGCAGTCAGTCCGGGACAGGGAACGAGCAGTACTTC. Amino acid sequence: CASSQSGTGNEQYF.

This clone was seen once. This sequence joins TRBV3-1 (or the pseudogene TRBV3-2) and TRBJ2-3, with D possibly TRBD1 on 6 matching bases. The CDR3 is 13 amino acids. V lost 8 bases, J lost 7 bases, and 16 bases lay in between. Germline values: CDR1 LGHDT, CDR2 YNNKEL (reference sequence). The CDR3 coding sequence is TGTGCCAGCGCTACCGACCAGGGGAATACGCAGTATTTT. It encodes CASATDQGNTQYF.

V is TRBV6-5 and J is TRBJ2-7, with D perhaps matching TRBD1 (5 bases). Trimming stripped 5 bases from V and 2 bases from J, with 10 bases between. The CDR3 totals 13 residues. Germline V gene data show CDR1 as MNHEY and CDR2 as SVGAGI. The CDR3 loop is CASSLQVTYEQYF. The CDR3 region has the DNA TGTGCCAGCAGTCTACAGGTAACCTACGAGCAGTACTTC.

The chain combines TRBV7-3 with TRBJ1-1; D possibly corresponds to TRBD1 (5 bases). CDR1 SGHTA and CDR2 FQGTGA come from the germline V gene. The CDR3 is 15 residues long. Trimming removed 2 bases at V and 0 bases at J, with 10 bases between. The CDR3: CASSLDGQMNTEAFF. In nucleotides, the CDR3 is TGTGCCAGCAGCTTAGATGGACAAATGAACACTGAAGCTTTCTTT.

The chain couples TRBV19 to TRBJ2-3; 11 bases line up with TRBD2. The CDR3 is made up of 16 amino acids. Unmatched junction bases numbered 6, after V lost 5 bases and J lost 2 bases. Germline loops: CDR1 LNHDA, CDR2 SQIVND (reference sequence). The CDR3 bases are TGTGCCAGTAGTCGACTAGCGGGGTCAGACACAGATACGCAGTATTTT. Residues: CASSRLAGSDTDTQYF.

The genes are TRBV7-9 and TRBJ2-3; D might be TRBD2 (6 bases). The V end was cut by 2 bases, the J end by 2 bases, with 14 bases between. The CDR3 contains 16 residues. Germline V CDR1 and CDR2: SEHNR, FQNEAQ (reference sequence). The CDR3 DNA follows: TGTGCCAGCAGCTTATACGGGGGACCCTACACAGATACGCAGTATTTT. This gives the protein CASSLYGGPYTDTQYF.

The chain joins TRBV5-6 to TRBJ1-1; 10 bases are shared with TRBD1. Germline V lookup: CDR1 SGHDT, CDR2 YYEEEE. J was trimmed by 5 bases and V by 2 bases; bases with no gene match: 12. The CDR3 consists of 17 residues. CDR3 sequence: CASSFPTTGGVRTEAFF. CDR3 sequence (DNA): TGTGCCAGCAGCTTCCCAACGACAGGGGGCGTCAGGACTGAAGCTTTCTTT.

The chain combines TRBV18 with TRBJ1-1, with TRBD1 matching 9 bases. Per the germline V gene, CDR1 is KGHSH and CDR2 is LQKENI. The length of the CDR3 is 15 residues. Losses at the gene ends were 3 bases for V and 7 bases for J; bases not matched to a gene: 9. The CDR3 coding sequence is TGTGCCAGCTCACCCAATGCCGGGACAGGGATTGAAGCTTTCTTT. This translates into CASSPNAGTGIEAFF.

A single count supports this clone. The rearrangement uses TRBV6-5 and TRBJ2-1; D is undetermined. Trimming pared 0 bases from V and 7 bases from J, leaving 16 bases between. CDR3 length equals 16 residues. In germline, CDR1 is MNHEY, CDR2 SVGAGI. This chain's CDR3 is CASSYSGSVRSNEQFF. CDR3 coding DNA: TGTGCCAGCAGTTACTCAGGTTCAGTTCGGAGTAATGAGCAGTTCTTC.

V is TRBV6-5 and J is TRBJ2-7; 8 nucleotides agree with TRBD1. The germline V gene has CDR1 MNHEY and CDR2 SVGAGI. There are 14 residues in the CDR3. Trimming at V came to 2 bases and at J to 1 base, leaving 1 base not matched to a gene. This CDR3 reads CASSYDRGSYEQYF. CDR3 bases: TGTGCCAGCAGTTACGACAGGGGTTCCTACGAGCAGTACTTC.

The chain combines TRBV5-6 with TRBJ1-6; perhaps TRBD1 as D (6 bases). Germline V gives CDR1 SGHDT, CDR2 YYEEEE. The CDR3 spans 15 residues. The V end was cut by 0 bases, the J end by 9 bases, with 13 bases between. The DNA for the CDR3 is TGTGCCAGCAGCTTGGTGGGGGGGCAGGTTTCACCCCTCCACTTT. It codes for CASSLVGGQVSPLHF.

J is TRBJ2-1 and V is TRBV27, with 8 bases fitting TRBD1. Germline lookup yields CDR1 MNHEY and CDR2 SMNVEV (reference sequence). Trimming cost V 6 bases and J 10 bases; bases outside gene matches: 8. The CDR3 length is 13 residues. This CDR3 reads CASRQGQGTEQFF. CDR3 DNA: TGTGCCAGCAGACAAGGACAGGGCACGGAGCAGTTCTTC.

This chain joins TRBV6-5 and TRBJ2-3; D uncertain. V was trimmed by 6 bases and J by 1 base, leaving 14 bases between them. Germline CDR1 MNHEY, CDR2 SVGAGI. CDR3 length: 15 amino acids. CDR3 DNA: TGTGCCAGCAGGATTCAAGATTGGCGCACAGATACGCAGTATTTT. This gives the protein CASRIQDWRTDTQYF.

The V call is TRBV5-1, the J call TRBJ2-7, with 9 bases matching TRBD1. The CDR3 is 16 residues long. The germline V gene has CDR1 SGHRS and CDR2 YFSETQ. J was trimmed by 6 bases and V by 0 bases; bases with no gene match: 10. The chain's CDR3 is CASSLGAGTGSGEQYF. The CDR3, as DNA: TGCGCCAGCAGCTTGGGAGCGGGGACAGGGTCCGGCGAGCAGTACTTC.

This clone was found a few times. V is TRBV3-1 (or the pseudogene TRBV3-2) and J is TRBJ2-7; 9 nucleotides match TRBD1. V shed 1 base and J 1 base; nucleotides not matched to a gene: 8. Germline V gives CDR1 LGHDT, CDR2 YNNKEL (reference sequence). The CDR3 spans 17 residues. The CDR3 DNA is TGTGCCAGCAGCCAAGCCGGGACAGGGTTCTCGTCCTACGAGCAGTACTTC. Amino acid sequence: CASSQAGTGFSSYEQYF.

V is TRBV4-2 and J is TRBJ1-1; 10 bases match TRBD1. The germline CDR1 and CDR2 sequences are LGHNA and YNFKEQ. The CDR3 is 15 residues long. After removal of 3 bases from V and 4 bases from J, the junction contained 5 bases not matched to a gene. The CDR3 bases are TGTGCCAGCAGCCAGGAGACAGGGGGCGTCACTGAAGCTTTCTTT. As protein: CASSQETGGVTEAFF.

This rearrangement joins TRBV9 to TRBJ2-1; D perhaps matches TRBD2 (5 bases). The germline V gene has CDR1 SGDLS and CDR2 YYNGEE. The CDR3 contains 16 residues. V lost 0 bases to trimming and J lost 0 bases, with 10 bases between them. Here the CDR3 DNA reads TGTGCCAGCAGCGTAGAGGGAGCCAGCTCCTACAATGAGCAGTTCTTC. Its protein is CASSVEGASSYNEQFF.

This chain connects TRBV7-2 to TRBJ2-7; tentative D call: TRBD1 (7 bases). The CDR3 runs 14 residues. Germline V gene lookup returns CDR1 SGHTA and CDR2 FQGNSA. V gave up 5 bases and J gave up 1 base, with 12 bases separating them. CDR3: CASSAGQQSYEQYF. The CDR3 DNA reads as TGTGCCAGCAGCGCGGGACAGCAATCCTACGAGCAGTACTTC.

The rearrangement links TRBV6-5 to TRBJ2-5; D gene uncertain. Germline CDR1 is MNHEY and CDR2 is SVGAGI. The V gene lost 6 bases and the J gene lost 1 base, with 9 bases spanning the gap. This CDR3 is built from 13 residues. As DNA, the CDR3 is TGTGCCAGCAGCCGACCGGGCCAAGAGACCCAGTACTTC. This gives the protein CASSRPGQETQYF.

V usage is TRBV29-1 and J usage is TRBJ2-7; the D gene is possibly TRBD1 (6 bases). The CDR3 loop spans 12 amino acids. Trimming stripped 4 bases from V and 7 bases from J, with 14 bases between. Germline CDR1 reads SQVTM; CDR2 reads ANQGSEA. DNA for the CDR3: TGCAGCGTTGGAAAACAGGGTCGGGAGCAGTACTTC. Translated, it gives CSVGKQGREQYF.